This T cell receptor beta chain is from a study of blood T cell repertoires in COVID-19. The CDR3 runs to 12 residues. The germline V gene encodes CDR1 SNHLY and CDR2 FYNNEI. V lost 3 bases, J lost 5 bases, and 7 bases lay in between. This clone came up a few times. TCRdb's table, derived via immunoSEQ multiplex PCR, lists solely in-frame clones and lacks some. The sample lists about 39,000 clones, 79% seen once, with more than 20% in the top ten. The chain employs TRBV2 and TRBJ1-2; no clear D gene. What was sequenced was peripheral blood. The clonotype was recovered from a man between 70 and 80 years old with acute or convalescent COVID-19. The CDR3 loop reads CASSDRGYGYTF. In DNA, the CDR3 is TGTGCCAGCAGTGATAGAGGGTATGGCTACACCTTC. The variable domain in full, with the rest retrieved from reference TRBV2 and TRBJ1-2, is EPEVTQTPSHQVTQMGQEVILRCVPISNHLYFYWYRQILGQKVEFLVSFYNNEISEKSEIFDDQFSVERPDGSNFTLKIRSTKLEDSAMYFCASSDRGYGYTFGSGTRLTVV.